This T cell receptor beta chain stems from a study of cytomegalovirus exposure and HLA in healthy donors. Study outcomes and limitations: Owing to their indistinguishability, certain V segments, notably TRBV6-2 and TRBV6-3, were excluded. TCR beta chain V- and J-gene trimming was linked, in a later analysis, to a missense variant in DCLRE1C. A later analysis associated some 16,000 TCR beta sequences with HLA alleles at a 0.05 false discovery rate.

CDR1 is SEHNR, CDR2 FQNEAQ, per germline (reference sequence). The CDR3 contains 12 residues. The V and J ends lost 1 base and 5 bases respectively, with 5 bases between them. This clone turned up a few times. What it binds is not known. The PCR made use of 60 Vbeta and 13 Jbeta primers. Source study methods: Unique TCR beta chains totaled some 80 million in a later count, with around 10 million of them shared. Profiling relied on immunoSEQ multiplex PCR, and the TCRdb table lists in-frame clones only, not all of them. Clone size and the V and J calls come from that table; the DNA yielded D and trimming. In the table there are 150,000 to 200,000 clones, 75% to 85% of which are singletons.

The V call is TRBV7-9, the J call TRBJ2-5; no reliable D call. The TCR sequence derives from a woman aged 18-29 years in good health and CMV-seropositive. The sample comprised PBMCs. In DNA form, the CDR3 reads TGTGCCAGCAGCTTAGTCGGGGAGACCCAGTACTTC. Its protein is CASSLVGETQYF.